The 11 T cell receptor beta chains below all came from one sample that was sequenced in a study of blood T cell repertoires in COVID-19. The method was immunoSEQ multiplex PCR; TCRdb's version includes in-frame clones alone and lacks a portion of them. The data show fewer than 80,000 clones, with 88% seen just once and about 21% held by the top ten. Input material: peripheral blood. The receptors were gathered from a human donor in a cohort sampled during active COVID-19.

This clone was recorded a few times. The V call is TRBV5-6, the J call TRBJ2-3, with TRBD1 matching 10 bases. The ends lost 5 bases at V and 1 base at J; junction bases unmatched: 7. This CDR3 spans 16 amino acids. Germline assignment: CDR1 SGHDT and CDR2 YYEEEE. The CDR3 sequence is CASSFAGTGGTDTQYF. The DNA of the CDR3 is TGTGCCAGCAGTTTCGCGGGGACAGGGGGCACAGATACGCAGTATTTT.

Written as DNA, the CDR3 is TGTGCCAGCAGCCCCATCACTAGCGGGGGGGCCTTCCCCTCGCGGTACTTC. It translates to CASSPITSGGAFPSRYF. The V gene is TRBV7-9, the J gene TRBJ2-4; 13 bases map to TRBD2. This CDR3 comprises 17 residues. V was pared by 5 bases and J by 15 bases, with 19 bases of the junction left unmatched. Germline CDR1 and CDR2: SEHNR and FQNEAQ (reference sequence).

The chain couples TRBV27 to TRBJ2-3; TRBD1 might be the D (6 bases). There are 14 residues in the CDR3. Trimming cost V 6 bases and J 0 bases, with 10 bases left between them. Germline V CDR1 and CDR2: MNHEY, SMNVEV (reference sequence). The DNA for the CDR3 is TGTGCCAGCAGGAAGACAGGAAGCACAGATACGCAGTATTTT. As protein: CASRKTGSTDTQYF.

CDR3 nucleotides: TGTGCCTGGAGTGTTGCGGGAACAGATACGCAGTATTTT. This sequence encodes CAWSVAGTDTQYF. The chain has TRBV30 and TRBJ2-3; D is perhaps TRBD2 (6 bases). V lost 0 bases, J lost 3 bases, and 7 bases lay in between. Looked up from germline, CDR1 is GTSNPN and CDR2 is SVGIG (reference sequence). There are 13 residues in the CDR3.

This clone showed up just once. This rearrangement joins TRBV11-2 to TRBJ2-1, with a possible D match to TRBD1 (6 bases). The germline V gene encodes CDR1 SGHAT and CDR2 FQNNGV. The CDR3 extends over 16 amino acids. Trimming took off 4 bases at V and 0 bases at J, with 13 bases between the two ends. CDR3 residues: CASSSSRGNSYNEQFF. The DNA of the CDR3 is TGTGCCAGCAGCTCTAGCAGGGGCAACTCCTACAATGAGCAGTTCTTC. Based on the CDR3 plus reference TRBV11-2 and TRBJ2-1, the full variable domain is EAGVAQSPRYKIIEKRQSVAFWCNPISGHATLYWYQQILGQGPKLLIQFQNNGVVDDSQLPKDRFSAERLKGVDSTLKIQPAKLEDSAVYLCASSSSRGNSYNEQFFGPGTRLTVL.

The J gene is TRBJ1-1, the V gene TRBV18; TRBD1 matches at 7 bases. The CDR3 totals 15 residues. J gave up 1 base and V 1 base, and 3 bases lay outside the gene matches. Per the germline V gene, CDR1 is KGHSH and CDR2 is LQKENI. The CDR3 protein is CASSPLQGKNTEAFF. CDR3 bases: TGTGCCAGCTCACCACTACAGGGGAAGAACACTGAAGCTTTCTTT.

This rearrangement joins TRBV24-1 to TRBJ2-3, with 15 bases identical to TRBD2. The germline CDR1 and CDR2 sequences are KGHDR and SFDVKD. V lost 4 bases, J lost 3 bases, and 7 bases stayed unmatched. CDR3 length equals 18 residues. The CDR3 sequence: CATSDTRTSGRVTDTQYF. The CDR3 DNA reads TGTGCCACCAGTGACACCCGGACTAGCGGGAGGGTGACAGATACGCAGTATTTT.

The V call is TRBV28, the J call TRBJ2-7, with TRBD1 identical over 8 bases. The CDR3 is made up of 14 amino acids. Per germline, CDR1 MDHEN and CDR2 SYDVKM. The trim removed 6 bases at V and 4 bases at J, leaving 8 bases unmatched. This chain's CDR3 is CASRDGQGPYEQYF. In DNA, the CDR3 is TGTGCCAGCAGGGACGGACAGGGACCTTACGAGCAGTACTTC.

This chain connects TRBV5-1 to TRBJ2-7; TRBD2 might be the D (5 bases). This CDR3 region has 15 residues. V lost 1 base, J lost 1 base, and 12 bases lay in between. In germline, CDR1 is SGHRS, CDR2 YFSETQ. Written as DNA, the CDR3 is TGCGCCAGCAGCTTGTGGGAGTTTCTATCCTACGAGCAGTACTTC. Amino acids: CASSLWEFLSYEQYF. Combining the CDR3 with reference TRBV5-1 and TRBJ2-7 gives the whole variable domain KAGVTQTPRYLIKTRGQQVTLSCSPISGHRSVSWYQQTPGQGLQFLFEYFSETQRNKGNFPGRFSGRQFSNSRSEMNVSTLELGDSALYLCASSLWEFLSYEQYFGPGTRLTVT.

The chain joins TRBV7-8 to TRBJ1-5; 9 positions agree with TRBD1. This CDR3 has 14 amino acids. Germline CDR1 SGHVS, CDR2 FQNEAQ. The J segment lost 5 bases and the V segment lost 7 bases, leaving 6 bases of the junction unmatched. DNA of the CDR3: TGTGCCAGCACCCTGGACAGGGGAGATCAGCCCCAGCATTTT. Protein sequence: CASTLDRGDQPQHF. Using reference TRBV7-8 and TRBJ1-5 for the parts outside the CDR3, the full variable domain is GAGVSQSPRYKVAKRGQDVALRCDPISGHVSLFWYQQALGQGPEFLTYFQNEAQLDKSGLPSDRFFAERPEGSVSTLKIQRTQQEDSAVYLCASTLDRGDQPQHFGDGTRLSIL.

This clone was counted a single time. The gene calls are TRBV3-1 (or the pseudogene TRBV3-2) and TRBJ2-5; 7 bases fit TRBD1. V shed 0 bases, J shed 4 bases, and the junction held 8 bases outside the gene matches. CDR1 is LGHDT, CDR2 YNNKEL, per germline (reference sequence). There are 16 residues in the CDR3. The CDR3 here is CASSQDAPTGRETQYF. CDR3 coding DNA: TGTGCCAGCAGCCAAGACGCCCCGACAGGGCGAGAGACCCAGTACTTC.